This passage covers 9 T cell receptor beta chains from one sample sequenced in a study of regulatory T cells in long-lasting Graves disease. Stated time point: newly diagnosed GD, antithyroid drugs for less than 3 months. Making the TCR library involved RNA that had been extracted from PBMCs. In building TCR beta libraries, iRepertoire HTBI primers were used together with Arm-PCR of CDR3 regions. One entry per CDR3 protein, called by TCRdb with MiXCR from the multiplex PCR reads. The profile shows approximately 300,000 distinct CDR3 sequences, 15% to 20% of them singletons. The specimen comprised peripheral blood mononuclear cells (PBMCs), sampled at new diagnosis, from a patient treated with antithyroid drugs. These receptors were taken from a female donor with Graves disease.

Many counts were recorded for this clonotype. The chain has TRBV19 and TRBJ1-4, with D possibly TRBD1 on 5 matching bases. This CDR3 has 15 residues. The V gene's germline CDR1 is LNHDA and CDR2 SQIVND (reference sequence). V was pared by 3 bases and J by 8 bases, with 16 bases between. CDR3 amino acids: CASSMAGGRGEKLFF. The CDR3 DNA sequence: TGTGCCAGTAGTATGGCCGGGGGAAGAGGGGAAAAACTGTTTTTT.

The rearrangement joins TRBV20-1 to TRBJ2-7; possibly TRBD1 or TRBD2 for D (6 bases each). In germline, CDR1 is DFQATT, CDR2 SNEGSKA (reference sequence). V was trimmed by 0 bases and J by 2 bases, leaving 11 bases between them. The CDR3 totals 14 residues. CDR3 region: CSARERGAAYEQYF. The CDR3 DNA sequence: TGCAGTGCTAGAGAAAGGGGGGCCGCCTACGAGCAGTACTTC.

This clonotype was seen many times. CDR3 DNA sequence: TGTGCCAGCAGCTTCAGGGCAGCCATCTACGAGCAGTACTTC. This codes for CASSFRAAIYEQYF. This chain connects TRBV7-2 to TRBJ2-7; possibly TRBD1 for D (5 bases). V lost 3 bases and J 3 bases, leaving 12 bases between the germline ends. The CDR3 length is 14 residues. Germline V lookup: CDR1 SGHTA, CDR2 FQGNSA.

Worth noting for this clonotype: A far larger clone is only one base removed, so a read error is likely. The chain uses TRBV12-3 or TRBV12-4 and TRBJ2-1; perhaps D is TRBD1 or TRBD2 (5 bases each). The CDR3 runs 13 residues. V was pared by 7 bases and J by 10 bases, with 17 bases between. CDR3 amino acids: CASIRTGTYEQFF. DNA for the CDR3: TGTGCCAGCATTCGGACCGGGACCTACGAGCAGTTCTTC.

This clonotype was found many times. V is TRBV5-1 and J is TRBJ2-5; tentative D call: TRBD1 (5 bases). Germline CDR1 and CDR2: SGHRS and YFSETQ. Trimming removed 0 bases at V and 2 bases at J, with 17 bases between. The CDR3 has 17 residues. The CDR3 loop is CASSLGHSGFLQETQYF. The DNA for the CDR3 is TGCGCCAGCAGCTTGGGACATTCAGGGTTTCTGCAAGAGACCCAGTACTTC.

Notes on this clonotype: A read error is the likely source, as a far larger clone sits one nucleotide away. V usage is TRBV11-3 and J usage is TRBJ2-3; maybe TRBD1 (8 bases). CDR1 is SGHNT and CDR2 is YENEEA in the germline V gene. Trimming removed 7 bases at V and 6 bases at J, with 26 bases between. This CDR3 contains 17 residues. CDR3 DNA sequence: TGTGCCAGCAACAAACAGGGGGTAGGACCAGCGGGGGATACGCAGTATTTT. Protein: CASNKQGVGPAGDTQYF.

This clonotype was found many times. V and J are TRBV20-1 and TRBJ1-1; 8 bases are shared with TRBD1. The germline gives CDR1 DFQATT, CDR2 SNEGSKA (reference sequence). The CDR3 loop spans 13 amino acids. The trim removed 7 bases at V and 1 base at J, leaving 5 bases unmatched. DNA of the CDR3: TGCAGTGACTCAGGGGGCCCGAACACTGAAGCTTTCTTT. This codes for CSDSGGPNTEAFF.

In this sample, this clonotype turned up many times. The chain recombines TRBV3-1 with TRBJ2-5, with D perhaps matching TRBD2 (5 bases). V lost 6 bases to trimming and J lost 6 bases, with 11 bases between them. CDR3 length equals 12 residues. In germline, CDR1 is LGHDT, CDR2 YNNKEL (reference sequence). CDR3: CASRYGVQTQYF. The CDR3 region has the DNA TGTGCCAGCAGGTACGGGGTCCAGACCCAGTACTTC.

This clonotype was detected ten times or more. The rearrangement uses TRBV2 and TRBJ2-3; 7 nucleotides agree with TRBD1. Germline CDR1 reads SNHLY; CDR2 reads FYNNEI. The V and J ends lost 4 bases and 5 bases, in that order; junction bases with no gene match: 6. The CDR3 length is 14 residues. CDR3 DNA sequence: TGTGCCAGCAGTGCAGGGGGTGGCGGAGATACGCAGTATTTT. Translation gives CASSAGGGGDTQYF.